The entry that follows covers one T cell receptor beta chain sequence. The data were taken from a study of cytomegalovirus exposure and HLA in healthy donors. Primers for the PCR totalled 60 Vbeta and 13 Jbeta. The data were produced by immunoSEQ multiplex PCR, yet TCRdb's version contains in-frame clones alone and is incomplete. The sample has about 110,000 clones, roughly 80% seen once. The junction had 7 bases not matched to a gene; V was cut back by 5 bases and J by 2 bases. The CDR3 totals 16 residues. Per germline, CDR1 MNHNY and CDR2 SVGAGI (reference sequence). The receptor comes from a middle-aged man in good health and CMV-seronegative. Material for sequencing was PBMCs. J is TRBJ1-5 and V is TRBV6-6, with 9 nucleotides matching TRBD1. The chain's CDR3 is CASSHGTGIRNQPQHF. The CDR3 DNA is TGTGCCAGCAGTCACGGGACAGGGATTCGCAATCAGCCCCAGCATTTT.